This T cell receptor beta chain is from a study of sequential checkpoint blockade in melanoma. Background on the study: After both sequences, patients received maintenance nivolumab.

Treatment given: randomized to nivolumab then ipilimumab (arm A) or the reverse (arm B). No patient had prior DNA-damaging chemotherapy. PBMC sorting kept live CD3+CD8+ cells without CD19 or CD56. Method: immunoSEQ multiplex PCR; TCRdb's copy keeps in-frame clones and lacks some. The data contain 23,000 or so clones, approximately 68% of them singletons. This clone was observed a single time. This CDR3 comprises 13 residues. V lost 4 bases to trimming and J lost 7 bases, with 12 bases between them. Germline V gene data show CDR1 as SGHNT and CDR2 as YYREEE (reference sequence). This specimen consisted of CD8+ T cells sorted from blood (inferred from file names), obtained from a patient given nivolumab and ipilimumab in sequence. V usage is TRBV5-4 and J usage is TRBJ2-4, with D tentatively TRBD1 (6 bases). The TCR originated in a human donor with melanoma. This CDR3 is CASSRSDSNIQYF. The CDR3 DNA reads TGTGCCAGCAGCCGATCGGACAGCAACATTCAGTACTTC.